Below, 8 T cell receptor beta chains from the same sample are listed, as sequenced in a study of monozygotic twins with inflammatory bowel disease. Following a re-call of the 5' RACE reads, TCRdb has one entry per CDR3 protein and lacks DNA. Listed are more than 75,000 distinct CDR3 sequences; 6% to 9.5% falls within the top ten. Sequenced material: blood. The receptors come from a human donor with ulcerative colitis or Crohn's disease, or a healthy co-twin of an affected twin (not recorded which).

The chain joins TRBV5-1 to TRBJ2-5; TCRdb's D call, TRBD2, is unchecked because there is no DNA. Germline CDR1 and CDR2: SGHRS and YFSETQ. This CDR3 comprises 18 residues. The CDR3 loop reads CASSHQPSSSGGQETQYF.

V usage is TRBV6-2 or TRBV6-3 and J usage is TRBJ1-1. Germline CDR1 is MNHEY and CDR2 is SVGEGT. The CDR3 extends over 14 amino acids. The CDR3 here is CASSYRRRYTEAFF.

The CDR3 sequence is CASSGRTSGGNEQFF. V gene TRBV6-1 combines with J gene TRBJ2-1; absent DNA, TCRdb's TRBD2 call cannot be checked. CDR1 and CDR2 (germline): MNHNS, SASEGT. There are 15 residues in the CDR3.

The chain couples TRBV7-2 to TRBJ2-3; TCRdb calls TRBD1, which cannot be checked without DNA. CDR1 SGHTA and CDR2 FQGNSA come from the germline V gene. The CDR3 loop spans 16 amino acids. The CDR3: CASSQGQGKLLDTQYF.

The V call is TRBV20-1, the J call TRBJ1-5; TCRdb's assignment of TRBD1 cannot be checked, as there is no DNA. The germline CDR1 and CDR2 sequences are DFQATT and SNEGSKA (reference sequence). The CDR3 sequence is 13 residues long. The CDR3 loop reads CSATGQANQPQHF.

The rearrangement uses TRBV5-1 and TRBJ2-1; no DNA is available, so the TRBD1 call from TCRdb remains unchecked. CDR3 length equals 15 residues. Germline assignment: CDR1 SGHRS and CDR2 YFSETQ. CDR3 sequence: CASSPGTGKYNEQFF.

The rearrangement joins TRBV7-2 to TRBJ2-1; no DNA is available, so the TRBD1 call from TCRdb remains unchecked. This CDR3 is 14 amino acids long. Germline CDR1 and CDR2: SGHTA and FQGNSA. The CDR3 spells CASSLAGAHNEQFF. The full variable domain, its missing parts supplied by reference TRBV7-2 and TRBJ2-1, is GAGVSQSPSNKVTEKGKDVELRCDPISGHTALYWYRQSLGQGLEFLIYFQGNSAPDKSGLPSDRFSAERTGGSVSTLTIQRTQQEDSAVYLCASSLAGAHNEQFFGPGTRLTVL.

The V call is TRBV14, the J call TRBJ1-1. CDR3 length: 14 residues. Germline CDR1 is SGHDN and CDR2 is FVKESK. CDR3 region: CASSPTRQGTEAFF. The complete variable domain, with remaining parts taken from reference TRBV14 and TRBJ1-1, reads EAGVTQFPSHSVIEKGQTVTLRCDPISGHDNLYWYRRVMGKEIKFLLHFVKESKQDESGMPNNRFLAERTGGTYSTLKVQPAELEDSGVYFCASSPTRQGTEAFFGQGTRLTVV.